The present TCR beta chain was sequenced within a study of graft-versus-host responses after intestinal transplantation (dated by TCRdb to the early 2020s). Concerning the study at large: The transplants that recipients received were multivisceral, liver-intestinal, or isolated intestinal. Every recipient was given anti-thymocyte globulin induction, followed by about three years of maintenance tacrolimus and steroids. Graft-versus-host and host-versus-graft alloreactive T cell clones were tracked in the graft, circulation and bone marrow after intestinal transplantation using bulk TCR-beta CDR3 sequencing. Alloreactive clones were identified by sequencing pre-transplant mixed lymphocyte reaction products and comparing them with unstimulated pre-transplant donor and recipient T cells. The cohort enrolled about two dozen intestinal transplant recipients including one retransplant, and 3 patients lacking pretransplant specimens were excluded. Donor T cell macrochimerism was defined as a peak of at least 4% donor T cells among recipient peripheral blood mononuclear cells. Samples from three later patients were sequenced in-house on an Illumina MiSeq with MiXCR processing rather than by the commercial service.

The time point label on this specimen signifies: cells obtained before transplantation from donor or recipient. CD3+CD4+ and CD3+CD8+ populations were FACS-sorted from unstimulated pre-transplant donor and recipient cells taken from spleen or lymph nodes. Findings and caveats that apply to the study as a whole: Peak levels of circulating GvH clones were associated with declines in HvG clones early after transplant. GvH clones were detected in recipient bone marrow, and some of these GvH clones were observed earlier in ileal mucosa or blood, consistent with an intestinal mucosal origin. High GvH to HvG T cell clonal ratios were observed in the allografts of patients with donor T cell macrochimerism. The relatively low number and heterogeneity of intestinal transplant patients limited the conclusions.

Points on this clone: It has no known antigen specificity. Base qualities are not at hand, and no much larger clone is one base apart.

The CDR3 holds 17 amino acids from the cysteine to the phenylalanine. CDR3 DNA only is kept here, 51 bases in frame from base 1. From a lookup of the germline V gene (reference sequence), CDR1 and CDR2 are SGHNT and YYREEE. V lost 0 bases and J lost 8 bases, and the count of bases not matched to a germline gene is 10. Library creation used the immunoSEQ multiplex PCR assay. In most patients, genomic DNA was isolated using the Qiagen DNeasy Blood and Tissue Kit and sent frozen to Adaptive Biotechnologies for TCR sequencing. High-throughput TCR-beta CDR3 sequencing of genomic DNA from most patients was performed by Adaptive Biotechnologies. The paper's processing steps were these. TCR sequencing data were retrieved from Adaptive's ImmunoSEQ software for some 17 patients, whereas three other patients were processed with MiXCR and VDJtools. To correct CD4 versus CD8 sorting errors, sequences present in both subsets at a frequency ratio below 5:1 were removed. CDR3 nucleotide sequences shared between donor and recipient were removed because the origin of such sequences could not be assigned. To be classed as alloreactive, a clone needed at least 2-fold expansion over unstimulated cells and a minimum CFSE-low frequency of 0.002% (template counts) or 0.001% (read counts). Clones detected in sequenced pre-transplant spleen, lymph node, or MLR CFSE-low populations of the donor or recipient were defined as mappable. Cumulative frequency of alloreactive clones was calculated as a percentage of all sequences weighted by copy number. The clones in this table, taken by TCRdb from immuneACCESS, are in-frame only. Not every clone is retained; where verified, under half of the shortfall comes from an unresolved V gene, and the cause of the rest is unknown. Clone size and V and J calls were adopted from that table, with D and trimming inferred from the DNA. The table for this sample lists tens of thousands of clones; 94% of them were counted only once. In total, the top ten clones hold 0.38% of the sample.

The rearrangement combines TRBV5-4 with TRBJ2-1; TRBD2 aligns with 11 central bases. Specimen: unstimulated CD4+ T cells sorted from spleen or lymph node cells, collected before transplant. This sequence was found in a human donor who was the organ donor for an intestinal transplant. CDR3 loop: CASSLVLHSGGADEQFF. The nucleotide sequence is given as TGTGCCAGCAGCTTGGTTCTCCATAGCGGGGGGGCCGATGAGCAGTTCTTC.